This TCR beta chain was obtained from a study of blood T cell repertoires in COVID-19. Study-wide context: PBMCs, B-cell-depleted T cells, or T cells provided the cDNA or gDNA that made up the material.

Original data processing: How many nucleated cells were present was estimated from reference gene primer amplification. Using immunoSEQ multiplex PCR, the repertoire was profiled, and TCRdb retains in-frame clones only, with some absent. V and J calls and clone size are those listed in that table; D and trimming were worked out from the DNA. The sample comprises under 300,000 clones, approximately 82% of which are singletons, and roughly 3.2% rests with the top ten. V was shortened by 8 bases and J by 7 bases, with 20 bases between the two germline ends. From germline, CDR1 is SQVTM and CDR2 ANQGSEA. The CDR3 length is 13 residues.

The V call is TRBV29-1, the J call TRBJ1-2; perhaps TRBD1 as D (6 bases). Sequenced input: peripheral blood. The sequence came from a woman aged 18-30 years with acute or convalescent COVID-19. CDR3 residues: CSTLDRFGFGYTF. The CDR3, as DNA: TGCAGCACCTTAGACAGGTTCGGGTTTGGCTACACCTTC.